The sequence of this T cell receptor (beta chain) was determined in a study of OX40 agonist ivuxolimab in advanced cancers. Study summary: In this trial design, patients received ivuxolimab intravenously at 0.01 to 10 mg/kg every 2 weeks.

CDR1 is SGHNT, CDR2 YYREEE, per germline (reference sequence). The CDR3 length is 14 residues. V was shortened by 1 base and J by 5 bases, with 10 bases between the two germline ends. The repertoire was sequenced with immunoSEQ multiplex PCR; TCRdb's copy has only in-frame clones and lacks some. The table has 90,000 to 100,000 clones, around 85% seen once. Sequencing used CD4+ or CD8+ T cells sorted from blood, obtained in a trial of the OX40 agonist ivuxolimab. This chain joins TRBV5-4 and TRBJ2-1, with D maybe TRBD2 (5 bases). The clonotype originates from an adult with an advanced solid tumor such as melanoma, head and neck, liver or kidney cancer. The CDR3 here is CASSLIGLNNEQFF. The CDR3 DNA reads TGTGCCAGCAGCTTGATAGGACTGAACAATGAGCAGTTCTTC.